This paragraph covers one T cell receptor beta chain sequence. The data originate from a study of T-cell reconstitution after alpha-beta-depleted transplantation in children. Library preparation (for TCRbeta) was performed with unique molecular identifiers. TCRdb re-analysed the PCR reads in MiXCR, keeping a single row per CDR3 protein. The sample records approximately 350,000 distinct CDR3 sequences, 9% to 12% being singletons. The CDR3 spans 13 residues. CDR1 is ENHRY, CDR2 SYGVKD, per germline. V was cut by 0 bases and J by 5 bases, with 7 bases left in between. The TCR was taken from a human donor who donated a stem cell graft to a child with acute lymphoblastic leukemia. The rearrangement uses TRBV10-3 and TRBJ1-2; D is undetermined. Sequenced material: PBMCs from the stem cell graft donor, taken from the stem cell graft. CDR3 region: CAISESSQYGYTF. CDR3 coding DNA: TGTGCCATCAGTGAGTCGAGTCAGTATGGCTACACCTTC.